Each of the 14 T cell receptor beta chains below was sequenced from the same sample in a study of PD-1 blockade in classical Hodgkin lymphoma. Time point described: cycle 4 day 1 (C4D1), after less than 7 weeks of nivolumab. Each patient's relapse followed autologous stem cell transplantation, and brentuximab vedotin exposure varied. Data came from immunoSEQ multiplex PCR; TCRdb stores just in-frame clones and leaves some out. The profile shows some 48,000 clones, over 70% of them singletons. The sample here was peripheral blood mononuclear cells (PBMCs), taken before the fourth cycle of nivolumab. The source of these receptors is a human donor with classical Hodgkin lymphoma.

The chain has TRBV15 and TRBJ2-1, with D possibly called TRBD1 or TRBD2 (6 bases each). Germline lookup yields CDR1 LNHNV and CDR2 YYDKDF (reference sequence). This CDR3 spans 16 amino acids. Trimming took 6 bases from V and 5 from J, leaving 20 bases between them. The CDR3 is CATRRAGTHMNNEQFF. CDR3 coding DNA: TGTGCCACCAGAAGGGCGGGGACACACATGAACAATGAGCAGTTCTTC.

This clone was picked up a small number of times. The chain joins TRBV6-6 to TRBJ1-2; D is unclear. This CDR3 contains 13 residues. Trimming shortened V by 4 bases and J by 1 base, and 7 bases separated the two germline ends. CDR1 is MNHNY, CDR2 SVGAGI, per germline (reference sequence). In nucleotides, the CDR3 is TGTGCCAGCAGTTCCTGGGGTAACTATGGCTACACCTTC. It yields the protein CASSSWGNYGYTF.

The chain joins TRBV7-9 to TRBJ1-3; D is possibly TRBD1 (5 bases). V lost 4 bases and J lost 3, with 7 bases in between. CDR3 size: 13 residues. Germline CDR1 is SEHNR and CDR2 is FQNEAQ (reference sequence). The CDR3 spells CASSSQGGNTIYF. The CDR3, as DNA: TGTGCCAGCAGCTCCCAGGGTGGAAACACCATATATTTT.

This rearrangement joins TRBV7-3 to TRBJ1-1, with 7 bases matching TRBD1. The CDR3 runs 13 residues. V shed 1 base and J 6 bases; nucleotides not matched to a gene: 2. The germline V gene encodes CDR1 SGHTA and CDR2 FQGTGA. In nucleotides, the CDR3 is TGTGCCAGCAGCTTAAAAGGGGGCTCTGAAGCTTTCTTT. It is translated as CASSLKGGSEAFF. Full variable domain (missing parts from reference TRBV7-3 and TRBJ1-1): GAGVSQTPSNKVTEKGKYVELRCDPISGHTALYWYRQSLGQGPEFLIYFQGTGAADDSGLPNDRFFAVRPEGSVSTLKIQRTERGDSAVYLCASSLKGGSEAFFGQGTRLTVV.

This clone was picked up a small number of times. Other DNA sequences of this sample code for an identical CDR3. V and J are TRBV30 and TRBJ1-1, with D hard to call. The CDR3 runs 15 residues. With 0 bases removed from V and 4 bases from J, the gap between germline ends came to 15 bases. The germline V gene has CDR1 GTSNPN and CDR2 SVGIG (reference sequence). The CDR3 DNA is TGTGCCTGGAGTGTACGAGACCCCGAGATCACTGAAGCTTTCTTT. Translating gives CAWSVRDPEITEAFF.

The chain couples TRBV7-2 to TRBJ1-5; D ambiguous. With 0 bases removed from V and 0 bases from J, the gap between germline ends came to 9 bases. Germline V gene lookup returns CDR1 SGHTA and CDR2 FQGNSA. CDR3 length: 16 residues. The CDR3 sequence: CASSLAAHYSNQPQHF. CDR3 DNA sequence: TGTGCCAGCAGCTTAGCTGCCCACTATAGCAATCAGCCCCAGCATTTT.

The chain couples TRBV11-3 to TRBJ1-3; D may be TRBD1 (5 bases). The V and J ends lost 5 bases and 3 bases respectively, with 11 bases between them. CDR3 length: 14 residues. Germline loops: CDR1 SGHNT, CDR2 YENEEA. CDR3 residues: CASSPGLNGNTIYF. CDR3 coding DNA: TGTGCCAGCAGCCCAGGGCTCAATGGAAACACCATATATTTT.

V gene TRBV14 combines with J gene TRBJ2-5; TRBD2 aligns across 10 bases. Germline V gene sequence: CDR1 SGHDN, CDR2 FVKESK. J lost 2 bases, V lost 3 bases, and 3 bases had no gene match. The CDR3 is 15 amino acids. This CDR3 reads CASSQIAGGQETQYF. The CDR3 region has the DNA TGTGCCAGCAGCCAGATAGCGGGGGGTCAAGAGACCCAGTACTTC.

This clone appeared a single time. The chain has TRBV6-5 and TRBJ1-2, with a weak D call TRBD1 (6 bases). Germline CDR1 reads MNHEY; CDR2 reads SVGAGI. The CDR3 length is 15 residues. Trimming pared 6 bases from V and 3 bases from J, leaving 17 bases between. This CDR3 is CASSLTETGHYGYTF. CDR3 in DNA: TGTGCCAGCAGCCTGACTGAGACAGGCCACTATGGCTACACCTTC.

The chain joins TRBV7-9 to TRBJ2-7; D could derive from TRBD1 or TRBD2 (5 bases each). Germline V gene sequence: CDR1 SEHNR, CDR2 FQNEAQ (reference sequence). The CDR3 totals 14 residues. Trimming cost V 4 bases and J 1 base, with 11 bases left between them. CDR3 residues: CASSWDAESYEQYF. DNA for the CDR3: TGTGCCAGCAGCTGGGACGCCGAGTCCTACGAGCAGTACTTC.

This sequence joins TRBV7-6 and TRBJ2-6; D not resolved. The germline V gene encodes CDR1 SGHVS and CDR2 FNYEAQ. V was pared by 2 bases and J by 2 bases, with 4 bases between. This CDR3 has 14 amino acids. Written as DNA, the CDR3 is TGTGCCAGCAGCTTACAGACTGGGGCCAACGTCCTGACTTTC. This sequence encodes CASSLQTGANVLTF.

DNA of the CDR3: TGTGCCAGCAGCGATTCAGGGGGCAGAAACACCATATATTTT. Its protein product is CASSDSGGRNTIYF. The V and J genes are TRBV5-6 and TRBJ1-3; 8 bases line up with TRBD1. V lost 4 bases, J lost 5 bases, and 5 bases stayed unmatched. Germline CDR1 and CDR2: SGHDT and YYEEEE. The CDR3 contains 14 residues. The full variable domain, rest sourced from reference TRBV5-6 and TRBJ1-3, is DAGVTQSPTHLIKTRGQQVTLRCSPKSGHDTVSWYQQALGQGPQFIFQYYEEEERQRGNFPDRFSGHQFPNYSSELNVNALLLGDSALYLCASSDSGGRNTIYFGEGSWLTVV.

This sequence joins TRBV29-1 and TRBJ1-3; 7 bases align to TRBD1. The CDR3 has 14 residues. V shed 2 bases and J 5 bases; nucleotides not matched to a gene: 6. Germline V gene lookup returns CDR1 SQVTM and CDR2 ANQGSEA. CDR3 amino acids: CSVEIPTGRNTIYF. In DNA, the CDR3 is TGCAGCGTTGAAATCCCGACAGGGAGAAACACCATATATTTT.

The chain carries TRBV15 and TRBJ1-3; D is unclear. Germline CDR1 and CDR2: LNHNV and YYDKDF (reference sequence). Trimming cost V 0 bases and J 3 bases, with 6 bases left between them. The CDR3 sequence is 14 residues long. The CDR3 is CATSRDGGGNTIYF. In DNA, the CDR3 is TGTGCCACCAGCAGAGATGGTGGTGGAAACACCATATATTTT. Based on the CDR3 plus reference TRBV15 and TRBJ1-3, the full variable domain is DAMVIQNPRYQVTQFGKPVTLSCSQTLNHNVMYWYQQKSSQAPKLLFHYYDKDFNNEADTPDNFQSRRPNTSFCFLDIRSPGLGDTAMYLCATSRDGGGNTIYFGEGSWLTVV.